This is a list of T cell receptor beta chains from one sample in a study of T-cell reconstitution after alpha-beta-depleted transplantation in children. MiXCR, applied by TCRdb to the PCR reads, yields one record per CDR3 protein. The sample lists about 300,000 distinct CDR3 sequences; around 9.1% were seen once. This sample comprised PBMCs, obtained before TCRalphabeta/CD19-depleted stem cell transplant. These receptors originate from a boy younger than two with acute myeloid leukemia, due to receive a stem cell transplant. Both conserved end residues are part of each CDR3. The order of the fields is D gene, clone size, CDR3 length, V gene, J gene, CDR3 DNA, CDR3 protein. The D gene is left open where the match is weak. Clone sizes are given selectively: once, few, many, or a class where the clone is expanded.

d_gene: .
abundance: many
len: 16
v_gene: TRBV3-1
j_gene: TRBJ2-7
CDR3nt: TGTGCCAGCAGCCAAGAAGGGTACGCCGTGCCATACGAGCAGTACTTC
CDR3aa: CASSQEGYAVPYEQYF

d_gene: TRBD1
abundance: many
len: 15
v_gene: TRBV20-1
j_gene: TRBJ2-4
CDR3nt: TGCAGTGCTCTCTTCCGGGACAGGGGACGAAACATTCAGTACTTC
CDR3aa: CSALFRDRGRNIQYF

d_gene: .
abundance: many
len: 17
v_gene: TRBV7-9
j_gene: TRBJ2-2
CDR3nt: TGTGCCAGCAGCTCCGTTGTGGGAGGAGTGAACACCGGGGAGCTGTTTTTT
CDR3aa: CASSSVVGGVNTGELFF

d_gene: .
abundance: many
len: 15
v_gene: TRBV3-1
j_gene: TRBJ2-7
CDR3nt: TGTGCCAGCAGCCAAGGACGGACACTCCACAGCGAGCAGTACTTC
CDR3aa: CASSQGRTLHSEQYF

d_gene: TRBD2
abundance: .
len: 14
v_gene: TRBV7-9
j_gene: TRBJ2-3
CDR3nt: TGTGCCAGCAGCTCGGGACTAGCTGGTGGTACGCAGTATTTT
CDR3aa: CASSSGLAGGTQYF

d_gene: .
abundance: many
len: 14
v_gene: TRBV5-1
j_gene: TRBJ1-1
CDR3nt: TGCGCCAGCAGCTTGGGAGGGCATATTACTGAAGCTTTCTTT
CDR3aa: CASSLGGHITEAFF

d_gene: .
abundance: many
len: 12
v_gene: TRBV3-1
j_gene: TRBJ1-4
CDR3nt: TGTGCCAGCAGCAAGACCCCTAAAAAACTGTTTTTT
CDR3aa: CASSKTPKKLFF

d_gene: .
abundance: many
len: 18
v_gene: TRBV11-2
j_gene: TRBJ2-2
CDR3nt: TGTGCCAGCAGCTGGAGGGCCAACCCTCGCTTGAACACCGGGGAGCTGTTTTTT
CDR3aa: CASSWRANPRLNTGELFF

d_gene: .
abundance: few
len: 15
v_gene: TRBV4-2
j_gene: TRBJ1-1
CDR3nt: TGTGCCAGCAGCCAATGGACAGAAGGTTTCACTGAAGCTTTCTTT
CDR3aa: CASSQWTEGFTEAFF

d_gene: .
abundance: many
len: 14
v_gene: TRBV7-2
j_gene: TRBJ1-2
CDR3nt: TGTGCCAGCAGCTTAGTTCGCAGCTCCTATGGCTACACCTTC
CDR3aa: CASSLVRSSYGYTF

d_gene: .
abundance: many
len: 18
v_gene: TRBV6-5
j_gene: TRBJ2-7
CDR3nt: TGTGCCAGCAGTTACTCCTGGCCCGGGACCCGAGGAAGCTACGAGCAGTACTTC
CDR3aa: CASSYSWPGTRGSYEQYF

d_gene: .
abundance: .
len: 16
v_gene: TRBV7-9
j_gene: TRBJ2-5
CDR3nt: TGTGCCAGCAGCTTGCAACAGGATAGGGGGGGCCAGACCCAGTACTTC
CDR3aa: CASSLQQDRGGQTQYF

d_gene: TRBD1
abundance: .
len: 14
v_gene: TRBV5-1
j_gene: TRBJ2-3
CDR3nt: TGCGCCAGCAGCCCGGACACAGGGGTTGGCGGTCAGTATTTT
CDR3aa: CASSPDTGVGGQYF

d_gene: .
abundance: many
len: 16
v_gene: TRBV7-6
j_gene: TRBJ2-5
CDR3nt: TGTGCCAGCAGCTTAGCGCTAGTCAGGGAAAGAGAGACCCAGTACTTC
CDR3aa: CASSLALVRERETQYF

d_gene: TRBD1
abundance: .
len: 19
v_gene: TRBV12-3/TRBV12-4
j_gene: TRBJ2-1
CDR3nt: TGTGCCAGCATTTCAGAGGGGGCGAAGCCCCTCCCCTCCTACAATGAGCAGTTCTTC
CDR3aa: CASISEGAKPLPSYNEQFF

d_gene: .
abundance: .
len: 14
v_gene: TRBV6-2/TRBV6-3
j_gene: TRBJ2-1
CDR3nt: TGTGCCAGCAGTTACTGGCGGGCTAATAATGAGCAGTTCTTC
CDR3aa: CASSYWRANNEQFF

d_gene: .
abundance: many
len: 17
v_gene: TRBV28
j_gene: TRBJ1-1
CDR3nt: TGTGCCAGCAGTGAAGAATGGGGCGGTCTGTCTGACACTGAAGCTTTCTTT
CDR3aa: CASSEEWGGLSDTEAFF

d_gene: TRBD1
abundance: few
len: 16
v_gene: TRBV5-1
j_gene: TRBJ1-5
CDR3nt: TGCGCCAGCAGCTTGGACCCGGGACAGGGCAATCAGCCCCAGCATTTT
CDR3aa: CASSLDPGQGNQPQHF

d_gene: .
abundance: many
len: 13
v_gene: TRBV5-1
j_gene: TRBJ2-7
CDR3nt: TGCGCCAGCAGCTTCGGAGGGGCAGACGAGCAGTACTTC
CDR3aa: CASSFGGADEQYF

d_gene: TRBD2
abundance: many
len: 14
v_gene: TRBV6-2/TRBV6-3
j_gene: TRBJ2-1
CDR3nt: TGTGCCAGCAGTCTTAGCGGGGACTACAATGAGCAGTTCTTC
CDR3aa: CASSLSGDYNEQFF

d_gene: .
abundance: many
len: 15
v_gene: TRBV20-1
j_gene: TRBJ2-1
CDR3nt: TGCAGTGCTAGGATCTTAGCGGTTCCCTACAATGAGCAGTTCTTC
CDR3aa: CSARILAVPYNEQFF

d_gene: TRBD1
abundance: few
len: 14
v_gene: TRBV30
j_gene: TRBJ1-2
CDR3nt: TGTGCCTGGAGTACAGGGGCCCCTAACTATGGCTACACCTTC
CDR3aa: CAWSTGAPNYGYTF

d_gene: TRBD1
abundance: many
len: 15
v_gene: TRBV6-1
j_gene: TRBJ2-3
CDR3nt: TGTGCCAGCAGCCGACAGGGACCTAGCACAGATACGCAGTATTTT
CDR3aa: CASSRQGPSTDTQYF

d_gene: TRBD1
abundance: few
len: 15
v_gene: TRBV12-3/TRBV12-4
j_gene: TRBJ1-1
CDR3nt: TGTGCCAGCAGCCTGGACAGGGGGCTGAACACTGAAGCTTTCTTT
CDR3aa: CASSLDRGLNTEAFF

d_gene: .
abundance: many
len: 13
v_gene: TRBV6-2/TRBV6-3
j_gene: TRBJ2-7
CDR3nt: TGTGCCAGCAGTTACACCCCCTCTCGCGAGCAGTACTTC
CDR3aa: CASSYTPSREQYF